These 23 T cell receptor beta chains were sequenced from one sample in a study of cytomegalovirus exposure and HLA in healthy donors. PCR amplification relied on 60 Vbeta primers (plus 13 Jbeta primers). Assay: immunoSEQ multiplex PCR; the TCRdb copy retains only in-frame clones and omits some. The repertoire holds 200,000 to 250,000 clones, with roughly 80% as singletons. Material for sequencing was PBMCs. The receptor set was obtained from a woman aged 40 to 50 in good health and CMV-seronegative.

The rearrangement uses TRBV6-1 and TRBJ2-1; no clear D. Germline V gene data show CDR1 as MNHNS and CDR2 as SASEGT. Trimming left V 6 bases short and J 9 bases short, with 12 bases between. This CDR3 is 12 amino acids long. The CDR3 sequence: CASRPLGSEQFF. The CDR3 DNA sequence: TGTGCCAGCAGGCCCCTAGGTAGTGAGCAGTTCTTC.

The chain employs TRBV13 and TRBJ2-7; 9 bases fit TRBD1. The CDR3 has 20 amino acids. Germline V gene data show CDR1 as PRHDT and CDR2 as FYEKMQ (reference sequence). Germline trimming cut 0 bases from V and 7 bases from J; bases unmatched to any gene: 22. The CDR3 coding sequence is TGTGCCAGCAGCTTAGGCCTGGGACAGGGATGGGGAGTCACCTTAGGAGAGCAGTACTTC. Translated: CASSLGLGQGWGVTLGEQYF.

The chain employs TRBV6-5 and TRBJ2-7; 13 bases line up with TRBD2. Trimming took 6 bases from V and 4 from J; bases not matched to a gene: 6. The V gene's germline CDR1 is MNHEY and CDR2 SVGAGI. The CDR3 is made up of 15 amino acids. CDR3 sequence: CASRSGTSGMYEQYF. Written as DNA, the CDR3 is TGTGCCAGCAGATCCGGGACTAGCGGGATGTACGAGCAGTACTTC.

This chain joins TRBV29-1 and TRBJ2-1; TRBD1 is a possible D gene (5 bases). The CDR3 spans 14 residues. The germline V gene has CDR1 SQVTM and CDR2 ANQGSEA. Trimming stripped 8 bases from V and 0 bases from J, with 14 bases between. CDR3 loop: CSHRRGNSYNEQFF. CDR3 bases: TGCAGCCACCGTAGGGGTAACTCCTACAATGAGCAGTTCTTC.

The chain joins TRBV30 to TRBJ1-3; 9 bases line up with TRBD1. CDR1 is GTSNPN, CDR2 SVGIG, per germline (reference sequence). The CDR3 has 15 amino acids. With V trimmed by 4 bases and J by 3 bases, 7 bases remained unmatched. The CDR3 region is CAWNTGGALGNTIYF. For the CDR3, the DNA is TGTGCCTGGAATACAGGGGGCGCCCTTGGAAACACCATATATTTT. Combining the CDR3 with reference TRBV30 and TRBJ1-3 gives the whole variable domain SQTIHQWPATLVQPVGSPLSLECTVEGTSNPNLYWYRQAAGRGLQLLFYSVGIGQISSEVPQNLSASRPQDRQFILSSKKLLLSDSGFYLCAWNTGGALGNTIYFGEGSWLTVV.

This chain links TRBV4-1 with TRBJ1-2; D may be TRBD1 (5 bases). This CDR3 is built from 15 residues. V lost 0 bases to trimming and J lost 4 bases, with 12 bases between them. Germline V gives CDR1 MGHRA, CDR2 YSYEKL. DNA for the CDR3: TGCGCCAGCAGCCAAGATAGCAGGGTACCCTATGGCTACACCTTC. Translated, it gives CASSQDSRVPYGYTF.

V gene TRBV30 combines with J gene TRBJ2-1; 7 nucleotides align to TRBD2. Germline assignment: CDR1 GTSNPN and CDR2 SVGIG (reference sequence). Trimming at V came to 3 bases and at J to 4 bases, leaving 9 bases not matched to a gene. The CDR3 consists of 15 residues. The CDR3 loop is CAWSLRLAGYNEQFF. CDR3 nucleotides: TGTGCCTGGAGCTTAAGACTAGCAGGATACAATGAGCAGTTCTTC.

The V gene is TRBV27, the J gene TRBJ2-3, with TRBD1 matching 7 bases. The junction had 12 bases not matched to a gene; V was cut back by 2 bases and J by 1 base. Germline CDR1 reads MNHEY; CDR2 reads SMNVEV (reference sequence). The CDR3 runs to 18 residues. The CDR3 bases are TGTGCCAGCAGTTTAAAGTCGATCGGGACAGTGGGCACAGATACGCAGTATTTT. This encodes CASSLKSIGTVGTDTQYF.

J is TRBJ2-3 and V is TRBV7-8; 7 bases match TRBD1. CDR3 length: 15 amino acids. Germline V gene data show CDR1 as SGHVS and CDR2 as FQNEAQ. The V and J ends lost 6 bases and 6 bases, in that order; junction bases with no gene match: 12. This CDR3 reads CASSLGQTLGDTQYF. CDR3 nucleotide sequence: TGTGCCAGCAGTTTGGGACAGACTCTGGGGGATACGCAGTATTTT.

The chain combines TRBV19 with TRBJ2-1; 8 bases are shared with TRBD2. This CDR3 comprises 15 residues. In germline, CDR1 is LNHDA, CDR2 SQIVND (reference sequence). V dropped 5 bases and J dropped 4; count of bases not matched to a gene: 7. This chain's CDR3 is CASSGGTSGYNEQFF. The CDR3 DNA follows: TGTGCCAGTAGTGGGGGGACTAGTGGATACAATGAGCAGTTCTTC.

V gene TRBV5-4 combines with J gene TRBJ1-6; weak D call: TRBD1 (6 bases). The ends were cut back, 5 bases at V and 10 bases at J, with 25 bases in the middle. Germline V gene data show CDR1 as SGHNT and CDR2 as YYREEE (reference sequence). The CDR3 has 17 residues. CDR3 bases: TGTGCCAGCAGTTGGGCCCCGGGGGGCCCGAGCAACTCACCCCTCCACTTT. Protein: CASSWAPGGPSNSPLHF.

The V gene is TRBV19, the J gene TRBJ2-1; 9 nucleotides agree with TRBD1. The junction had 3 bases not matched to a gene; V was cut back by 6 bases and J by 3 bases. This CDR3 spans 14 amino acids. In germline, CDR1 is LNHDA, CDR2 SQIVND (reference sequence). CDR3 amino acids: CASRLGQGYNEQFF. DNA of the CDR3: TGTGCCAGTAGATTGGGACAGGGCTACAATGAGCAGTTCTTC.

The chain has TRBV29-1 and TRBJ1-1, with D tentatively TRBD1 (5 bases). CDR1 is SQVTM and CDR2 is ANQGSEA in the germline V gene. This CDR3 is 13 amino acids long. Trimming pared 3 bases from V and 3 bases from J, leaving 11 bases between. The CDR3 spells CSVDKGLDTEAFF. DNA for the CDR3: TGCAGCGTTGATAAGGGGCTCGACACTGAAGCTTTCTTT.

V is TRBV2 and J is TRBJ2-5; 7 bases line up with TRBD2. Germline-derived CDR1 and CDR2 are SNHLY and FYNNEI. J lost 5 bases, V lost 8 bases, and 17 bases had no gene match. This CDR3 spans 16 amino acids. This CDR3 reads CASLKPGRRGGETQYF. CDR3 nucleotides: TGTGCCAGCCTAAAGCCGGGACGGCGGGGAGGGGAGACCCAGTACTTC.

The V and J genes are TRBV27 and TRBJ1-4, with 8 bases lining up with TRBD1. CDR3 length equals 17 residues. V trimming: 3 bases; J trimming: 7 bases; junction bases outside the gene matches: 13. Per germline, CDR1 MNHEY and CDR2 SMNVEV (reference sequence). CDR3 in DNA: TGTGCCAGCAGTTTCGGACAGGGTGGACGTCCAAGTGAAAAACTGTTTTTT. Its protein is CASSFGQGGRPSEKLFF.

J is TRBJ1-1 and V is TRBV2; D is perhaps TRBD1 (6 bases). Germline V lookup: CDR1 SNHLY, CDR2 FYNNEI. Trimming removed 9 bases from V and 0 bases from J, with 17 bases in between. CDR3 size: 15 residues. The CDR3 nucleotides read TGTGCCAGGCAGGCCCGGGGACAAATGAACACTGAAGCTTTCTTT. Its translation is CARQARGQMNTEAFF.

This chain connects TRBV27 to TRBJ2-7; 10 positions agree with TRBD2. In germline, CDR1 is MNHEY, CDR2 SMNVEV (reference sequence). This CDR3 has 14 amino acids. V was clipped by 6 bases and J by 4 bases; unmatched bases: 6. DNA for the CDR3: TGTGCCAGCAGCCCAGCGGGAGGGCCGTACGAGCAGTACTTC. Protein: CASSPAGGPYEQYF.

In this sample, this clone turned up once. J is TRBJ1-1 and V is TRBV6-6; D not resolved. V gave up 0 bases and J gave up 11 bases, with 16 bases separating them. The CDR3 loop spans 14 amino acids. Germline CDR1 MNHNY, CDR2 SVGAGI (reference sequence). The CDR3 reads CASSYSIGRSGAFF. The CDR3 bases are TGTGCCAGCAGTTACTCGATTGGCCGGAGTGGGGCTTTCTTT.

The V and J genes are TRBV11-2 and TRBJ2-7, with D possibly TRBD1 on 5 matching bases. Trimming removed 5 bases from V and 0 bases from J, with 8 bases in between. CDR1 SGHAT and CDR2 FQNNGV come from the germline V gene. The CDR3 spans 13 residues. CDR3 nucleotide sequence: TGTGCCAGCAGCCAGGACAACTCCTACGAGCAGTACTTC. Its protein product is CASSQDNSYEQYF. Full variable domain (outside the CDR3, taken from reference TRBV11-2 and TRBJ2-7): EAGVAQSPRYKIIEKRQSVAFWCNPISGHATLYWYQQILGQGPKLLIQFQNNGVVDDSQLPKDRFSAERLKGVDSTLKIQPAKLEDSAVYLCASSQDNSYEQYFGPGTRLTVT.

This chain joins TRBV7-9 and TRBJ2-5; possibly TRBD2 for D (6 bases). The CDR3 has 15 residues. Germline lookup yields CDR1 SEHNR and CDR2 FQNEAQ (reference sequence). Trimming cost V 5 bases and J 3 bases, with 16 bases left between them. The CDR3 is CASSLLPGLEETQYF. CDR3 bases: TGTGCCAGCAGCCTACTACCGGGACTGGAAGAGACCCAGTACTTC.

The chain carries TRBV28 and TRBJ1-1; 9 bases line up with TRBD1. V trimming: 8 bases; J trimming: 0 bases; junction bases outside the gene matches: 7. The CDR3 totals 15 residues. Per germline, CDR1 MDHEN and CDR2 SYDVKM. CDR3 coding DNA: TGTGCCAGCTCAGGACAGGGGAACATGAACACTGAAGCTTTCTTT. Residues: CASSGQGNMNTEAFF.

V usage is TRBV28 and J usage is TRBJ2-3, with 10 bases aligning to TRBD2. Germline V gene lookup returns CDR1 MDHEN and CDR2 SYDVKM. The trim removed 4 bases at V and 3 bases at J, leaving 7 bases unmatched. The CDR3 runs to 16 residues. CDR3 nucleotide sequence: TGTGCCAGCAGTTCAAGACTAGCGGGCATTACAGATACGCAGTATTTT. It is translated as CASSSRLAGITDTQYF.

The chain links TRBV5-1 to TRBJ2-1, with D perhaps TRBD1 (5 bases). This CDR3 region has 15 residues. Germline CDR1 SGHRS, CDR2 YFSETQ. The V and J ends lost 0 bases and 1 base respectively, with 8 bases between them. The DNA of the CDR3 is TGCGCCAGCAGCTTGGAGGCAGGGTCCTACAATGAGCAGTTCTTC. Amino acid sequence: CASSLEAGSYNEQFF. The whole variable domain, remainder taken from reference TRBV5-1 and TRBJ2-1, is KAGVTQTPRYLIKTRGQQVTLSCSPISGHRSVSWYQQTPGQGLQFLFEYFSETQRNKGNFPGRFSGRQFSNSRSEMNVSTLELGDSALYLCASSLEAGSYNEQFFGPGTRLTVL.